These T cell receptor beta chains were read from a single sample in a study of blood T cell repertoires in COVID-19. Measured with immunoSEQ multiplex PCR; TCRdb has only the in-frame clones, and not every one. The table includes around 150,000 clones, about 87% detected once. Sequenced: peripheral blood. The origin of the receptors is a man aged 55 to 70 with active or convalescent COVID-19. The CDR3 runs from the conserved cysteine through the conserved F or W. D genes are given only for firm matches. Only part of the rows carry a size: once, few, many, or a class if the clone is expanded.

cdr3_nt cdr3_aa j_call clone_size d_call v_call
TGTGCCAGCAGCCCGGGACAGCAACTCTCTGGAAACACCATATATTTT CASSPGQQLSGNTIYF TRBJ1-3 once TRBD1 TRBV5-5
TGTGCCAGCAGCTTTCCCGGGACAGGGCGCTACGAGCAGTACTTC CASSFPGTGRYEQYF TRBJ2-7 - TRBD1 TRBV11-1
TGTGCCAGCAGTGTCTACGGGGTTGATACGCAGTATTTT CASSVYGVDTQYF TRBJ2-3 - - TRBV2
TGCGCCAGCAGCTTGAGGTACGAGGGCAACTATGGCTACACCTTC CASSLRYEGNYGYTF TRBJ1-2 few - TRBV5-1
TGCGCCAGCAGCTTATACGGGGGGTCCTATAGCAATCAGCCCCAGCATTTT CASSLYGGSYSNQPQHF TRBJ1-5 few - TRBV5-1
TGTGCCAGCAGTTCCTATGCGCGGCATAATTCACCCCTCCACTTT CASSSYARHNSPLHF TRBJ1-6 - - TRBV6-5
TGTGCCAGCAGTCAGGGATACGAGCAGTACTTC CASSQGYEQYF TRBJ2-7 - - TRBV25-1
TGTGCCAGCACCAACTTGGGACAACAAGGAAACACCATATATTTT CASTNLGQQGNTIYF TRBJ1-3 - - TRBV28
TGTGCCAGCAGACAACAGGGAGCCGGGGAGCTGTTTTTT CASRQQGAGELFF TRBJ2-2 - - TRBV6-5
TGTGCCAGCAGCTGGGTTGGACAGGGCCACGAGCAGTACTTC CASSWVGQGHEQYF TRBJ2-7 few TRBD1 TRBV7-2
TGCAGTGCTAGTAGTCGCCTACAGTTATTAAATTCACCCCTCCACTTT CSASSRLQLLNSPLHF TRBJ1-6 - - TRBV20-1
TGCAGCGTTGCAAGTCAGGGGGCCGGTGAAGCTTTCTTT CSVASQGAGEAFF TRBJ1-1 - TRBD1 TRBV29-1
TGTGCCAGCAGTTACTTAGGGACTAGCGGCACAGATACGCAGTATTTT CASSYLGTSGTDTQYF TRBJ2-3 - TRBD2 TRBV6-2/TRBV6-3
TGTGCCAGCAGCCCGCCGCGGGGCGAAGAAGGAGAGACCCAGTACTTC CASSPPRGEEGETQYF TRBJ2-5 - - TRBV5-4
TGTGCCAGCAGCTTAACCGGGGGGCCCCGTTCCTACGAGCAGTACTTC CASSLTGGPRSYEQYF TRBJ2-7 - - TRBV7-2
TGCGCCAGCAGCCTCTGGTTAGCCGTATCCTACGAGCAGTACTTC CASSLWLAVSYEQYF TRBJ2-7 few - TRBV4-1
TGTGCCAGCAGCCAACTAGATCTTCGTACGCAGTATTTT CASSQLDLRTQYF TRBJ2-3 - - TRBV3-1/TRBV3-2
TGTGCCAGCAGCCCTACAGGGAGCTCTGGGGCCAACGTCCTGACTTTC CASSPTGSSGANVLTF TRBJ2-6 - - TRBV9
TGCGCCAGCAGGGCCCTAGCGGGAGCTCGCGAGCAGTACTTC CASRALAGAREQYF TRBJ2-7 - TRBD2 TRBV5-1
TGTGCCAGCAGCTTAGGGGGACAGGGGAACACTGAAGCTTTCTTT CASSLGGQGNTEAFF TRBJ1-1 - TRBD1 TRBV7-9
TGTGCCAGCAGTTTATCCGGACAGGGCTATACTGGAAACACCATATATTTT CASSLSGQGYTGNTIYF TRBJ1-3 once TRBD1 TRBV27
TGCGCCAGCAGGGACAGGAACTCCTATAATTCACCCCTCCACTTT CASRDRNSYNSPLHF TRBJ1-6 - TRBD1 TRBV5-1
TGTGCCAGCAGCCGGAAACCCCCGGGACAGGGGTTTCTTTCTGGAAACACCATATATTTT CASSRKPPGQGFLSGNTIYF TRBJ1-3 - TRBD1 TRBV3-1/TRBV3-2
TGTGCCAGCAGTTACGGGCCGGACTCGATCTCCTACGAGCAGTACTTC CASSYGPDSISYEQYF TRBJ2-7 once - TRBV6-2/TRBV6-3
TGTGCCAGCAGCTCATGGAATGTCAGGGTGACAGATACGCAGTATTTT CASSSWNVRVTDTQYF TRBJ2-3 few - TRBV13
TGTGCCAGCAGTGATTCGCCGGGACAGGGGACCAACTATGGCTACACCTTC CASSDSPGQGTNYGYTF TRBJ1-2 few TRBD1 TRBV25-1
TGCGCCAGCAGCCAAGATCGGGATCGGGCCCAGTACTTC CASSQDRDRAQYF TRBJ2-5 - - TRBV4-3
TGTGCCAGTAGTATAGAACAGAACACCGGGGAGCTGTTTTTT CASSIEQNTGELFF TRBJ2-2 - - TRBV19
TGTGCCTGGAGTGTCCAGACAGGGTTAAATGAAAAACTGTTTTTT CAWSVQTGLNEKLFF TRBJ1-4 - TRBD1 TRBV30
TGTGCCAGCAGTGTAGGCGGGAGCTTCTACAATGAGCAGTTCTTC CASSVGGSFYNEQFF TRBJ2-1 - TRBD2 TRBV2
TGTGCCAGCAAGAGGAGACTGAGCAATCAGCCCCAGCATTTT CASKRRLSNQPQHF TRBJ1-5 - - TRBV28
TGTGCCACCAGTAGGCAGGGGACGGGACAGCCCCAGCATTTT CATSRQGTGQPQHF TRBJ1-5 - - TRBV24-1
TGTGCCAGCAGCGCTAGCGTACAACAAGAGACCCAGTACTTC CASSASVQQETQYF TRBJ2-5 - - TRBV9
TGTGCCAGCAGTCGCCAGGATGAGACAGATACGCAGTATTTT CASSRQDETDTQYF TRBJ2-3 - - TRBV28
TGTGCCAGCAGTTCGTCCTCTAGGGGCGAGCAGTACTTC CASSSSSRGEQYF TRBJ2-7 once - TRBV27